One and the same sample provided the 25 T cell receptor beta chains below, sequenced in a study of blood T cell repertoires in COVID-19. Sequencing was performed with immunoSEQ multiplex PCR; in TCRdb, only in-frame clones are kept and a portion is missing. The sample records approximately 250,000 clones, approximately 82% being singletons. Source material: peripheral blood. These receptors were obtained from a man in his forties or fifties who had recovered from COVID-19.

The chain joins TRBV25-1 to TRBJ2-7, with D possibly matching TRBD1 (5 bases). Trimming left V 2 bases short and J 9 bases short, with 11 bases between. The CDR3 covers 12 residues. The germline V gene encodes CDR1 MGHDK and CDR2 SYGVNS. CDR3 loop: CASSEQGARQYF. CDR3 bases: TGTGCCAGCAGTGAACAGGGTGCTAGGCAGTACTTC.

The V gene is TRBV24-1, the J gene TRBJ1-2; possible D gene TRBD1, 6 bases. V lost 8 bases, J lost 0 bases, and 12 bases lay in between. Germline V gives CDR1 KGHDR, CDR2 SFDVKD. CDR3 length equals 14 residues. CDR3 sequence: CATTLDRTNYGYTF. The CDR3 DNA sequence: TGTGCCACCACTCTGGACAGAACTAACTATGGCTACACCTTC.

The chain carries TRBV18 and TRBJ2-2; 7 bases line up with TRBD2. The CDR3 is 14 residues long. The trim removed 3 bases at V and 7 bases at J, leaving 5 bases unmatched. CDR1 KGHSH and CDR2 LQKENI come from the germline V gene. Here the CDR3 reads CASSPPGTIGELFF. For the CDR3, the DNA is TGTGCCAGCTCACCCCCAGGGACTATCGGGGAGCTGTTTTTT.

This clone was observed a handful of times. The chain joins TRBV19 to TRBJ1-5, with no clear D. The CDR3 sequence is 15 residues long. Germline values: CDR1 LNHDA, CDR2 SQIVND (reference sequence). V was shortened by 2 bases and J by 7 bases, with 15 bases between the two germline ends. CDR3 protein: CASSINSGRGQPQHF. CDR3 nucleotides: TGTGCCAGTAGTATAAATTCCGGCCGAGGGCAGCCCCAGCATTTT.

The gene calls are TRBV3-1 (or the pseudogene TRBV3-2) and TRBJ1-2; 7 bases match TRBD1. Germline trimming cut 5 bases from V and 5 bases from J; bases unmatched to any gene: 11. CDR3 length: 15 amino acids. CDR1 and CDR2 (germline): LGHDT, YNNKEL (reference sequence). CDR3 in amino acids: CASSYPGTVFYGYTF. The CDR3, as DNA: TGTGCCAGCAGCTACCCCGGGACAGTTTTTTATGGCTACACCTTC.

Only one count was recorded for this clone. CDR3 in amino acids: CASAPRDRESEKLFF. The CDR3 coding sequence is TGTGCTAGTGCCCCCCGGGACAGGGAGAGTGAAAAACTGTTTTTT. The chain has TRBV12-5 and TRBJ1-4; TRBD1 matches 9 bases. The V and J ends lost 7 bases and 7 bases, in that order; junction bases with no gene match: 10. The CDR3 sequence is 15 residues long. Germline values: CDR1 LGHNT, CDR2 FRNRAP.

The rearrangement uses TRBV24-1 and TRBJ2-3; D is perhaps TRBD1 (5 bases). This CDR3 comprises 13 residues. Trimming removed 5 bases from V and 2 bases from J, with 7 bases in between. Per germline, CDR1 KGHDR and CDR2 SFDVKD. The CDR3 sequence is CATSARATDTQYF. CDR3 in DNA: TGTGCCACCAGTGCCAGGGCCACAGATACGCAGTATTTT.

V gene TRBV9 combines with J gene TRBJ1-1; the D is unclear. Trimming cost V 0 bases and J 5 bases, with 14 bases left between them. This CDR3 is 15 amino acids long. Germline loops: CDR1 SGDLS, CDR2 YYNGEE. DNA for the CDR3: TGTGCCAGCAGCGTAGGGTGGGCTGGAGGGACTGAAGCTTTCTTT. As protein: CASSVGWAGGTEAFF.

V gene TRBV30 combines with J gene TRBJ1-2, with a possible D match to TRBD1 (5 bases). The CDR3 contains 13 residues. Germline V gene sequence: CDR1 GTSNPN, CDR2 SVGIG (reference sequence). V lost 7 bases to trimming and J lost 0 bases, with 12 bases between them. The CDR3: CAYQQVANYGYTF. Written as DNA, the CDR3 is TGTGCCTACCAACAGGTGGCTAACTATGGCTACACCTTC.

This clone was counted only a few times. The CDR3 nucleotides read TGTGCCAGCAGCTCAAACTCGGGGGGGCCGGCAGATACGCAGTATTTT. Encoded protein: CASSSNSGGPADTQYF. J is TRBJ2-3 and V is TRBV11-2; 8 nucleotides agree with TRBD2. Looked up from germline, CDR1 is SGHAT and CDR2 is FQNNGV. This CDR3 spans 16 amino acids. J gave up 4 bases and V 4 bases, and 10 bases lay outside the gene matches.

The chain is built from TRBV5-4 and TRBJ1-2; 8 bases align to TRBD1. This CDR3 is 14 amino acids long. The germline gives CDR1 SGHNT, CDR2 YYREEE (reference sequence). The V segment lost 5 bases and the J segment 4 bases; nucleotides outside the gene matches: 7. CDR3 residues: CASRARQGTYGYTF. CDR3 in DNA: TGTGCCAGCAGGGCTAGACAGGGGACCTATGGCTACACCTTC.

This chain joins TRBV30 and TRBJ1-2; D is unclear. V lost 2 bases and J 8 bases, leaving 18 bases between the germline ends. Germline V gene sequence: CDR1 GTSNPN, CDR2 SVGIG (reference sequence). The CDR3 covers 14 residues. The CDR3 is CAWSPTDGAGGYTF. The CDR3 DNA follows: TGTGCCTGGAGTCCGACGGACGGCGCGGGGGGCTACACCTTC.

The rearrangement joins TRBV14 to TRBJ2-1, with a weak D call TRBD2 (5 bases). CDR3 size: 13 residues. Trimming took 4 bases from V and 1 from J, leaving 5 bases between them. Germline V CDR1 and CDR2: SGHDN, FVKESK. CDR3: CASSPGSYNEQFF. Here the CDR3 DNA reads TGTGCCAGCAGCCCGGGGTCCTACAATGAGCAGTTCTTC. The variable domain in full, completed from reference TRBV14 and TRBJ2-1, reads EAGVTQFPSHSVIEKGQTVTLRCDPISGHDNLYWYRRVMGKEIKFLLHFVKESKQDESGMPNNRFLAERTGGTYSTLKVQPAELEDSGVYFCASSPGSYNEQFFGPGTRLTVL.

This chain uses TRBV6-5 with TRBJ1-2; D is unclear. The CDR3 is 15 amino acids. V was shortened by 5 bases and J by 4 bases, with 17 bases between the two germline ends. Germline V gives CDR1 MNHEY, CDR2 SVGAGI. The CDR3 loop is CASSLLRRGSYGYTF. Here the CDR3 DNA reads TGTGCCAGCAGTCTCCTTCGTCGGGGATCCTATGGCTACACCTTC.

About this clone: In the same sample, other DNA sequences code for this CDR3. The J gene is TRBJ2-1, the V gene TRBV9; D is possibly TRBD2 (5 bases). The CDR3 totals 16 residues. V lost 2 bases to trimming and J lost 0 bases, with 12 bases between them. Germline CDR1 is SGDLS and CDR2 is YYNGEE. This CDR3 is CASSVEGRGSYNEQFF. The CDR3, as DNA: TGTGCCAGCAGCGTCGAAGGACGGGGCTCCTACAATGAGCAGTTCTTC.

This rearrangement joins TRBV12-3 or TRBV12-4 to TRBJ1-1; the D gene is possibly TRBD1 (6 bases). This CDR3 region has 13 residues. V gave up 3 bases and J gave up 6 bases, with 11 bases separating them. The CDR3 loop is CASSLDRMPEAFF. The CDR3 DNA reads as TGTGCCAGCAGTTTGGACAGAATGCCTGAAGCTTTCTTT.

The CDR3 DNA follows: TGTGCCAGCAGTTACTCGGGGACAGGGTTGACCTACGAGCAGTACTTC. Translated, it gives CASSYSGTGLTYEQYF. The V call is TRBV6-6, the J call TRBJ2-7, with TRBD1 matching over 9 bases. CDR3 length: 16 residues. Trimming at V came to 0 bases and at J to 2 bases, leaving 5 bases not matched to a gene. The V gene's germline CDR1 is MNHNY and CDR2 SVGAGI (reference sequence).

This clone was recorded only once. The CDR3 nucleotides are TGTGCCAGCAGTTTACAGGGGGCCACTGAAGCTTTCTTT. This gives the protein CASSLQGATEAFF. The V call is TRBV27, the J call TRBJ1-1; 8 bases are shared with TRBD1. This CDR3 region has 13 residues. V dropped 2 bases and J dropped 4; count of bases not matched to a gene: 0. Germline loops: CDR1 MNHEY, CDR2 SMNVEV (reference sequence).

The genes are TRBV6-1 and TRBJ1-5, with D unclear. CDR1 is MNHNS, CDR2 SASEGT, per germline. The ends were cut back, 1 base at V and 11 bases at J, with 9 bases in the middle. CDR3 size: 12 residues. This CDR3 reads CASSEELKAQHF. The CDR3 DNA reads TGTGCCAGCAGTGAAGAACTAAAAGCCCAGCATTTT.

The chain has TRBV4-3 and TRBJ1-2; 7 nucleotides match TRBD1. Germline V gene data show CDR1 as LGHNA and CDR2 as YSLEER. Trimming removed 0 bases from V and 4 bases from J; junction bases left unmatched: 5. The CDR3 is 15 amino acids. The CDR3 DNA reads TGCGCCAGCAGCCAAGATAGCGGGACAGCCTATGGCTACACCTTC. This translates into CASSQDSGTAYGYTF.

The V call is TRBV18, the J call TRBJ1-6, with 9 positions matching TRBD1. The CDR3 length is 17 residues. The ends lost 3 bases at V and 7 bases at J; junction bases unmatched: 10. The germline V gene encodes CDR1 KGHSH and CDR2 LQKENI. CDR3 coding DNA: TGTGCCAGCTCACCGGGGAGCGGACAGGGGAGGAATTCACCCCTCCACTTT. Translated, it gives CASSPGSGQGRNSPLHF.

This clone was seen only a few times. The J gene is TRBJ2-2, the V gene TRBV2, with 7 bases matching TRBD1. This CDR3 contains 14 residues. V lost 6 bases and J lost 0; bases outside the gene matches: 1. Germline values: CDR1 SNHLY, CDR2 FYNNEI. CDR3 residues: CASRGQANTGELFF. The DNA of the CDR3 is TGTGCCAGCAGAGGACAGGCGAACACCGGGGAGCTGTTTTTT.

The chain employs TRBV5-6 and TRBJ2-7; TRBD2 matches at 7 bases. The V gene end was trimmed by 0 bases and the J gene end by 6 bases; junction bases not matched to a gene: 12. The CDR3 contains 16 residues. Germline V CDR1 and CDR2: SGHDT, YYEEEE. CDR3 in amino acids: CASSLANRGRSSEQYF. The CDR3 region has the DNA TGTGCCAGCAGCTTGGCCAATCGCGGGAGATCGAGCGAGCAGTACTTC.

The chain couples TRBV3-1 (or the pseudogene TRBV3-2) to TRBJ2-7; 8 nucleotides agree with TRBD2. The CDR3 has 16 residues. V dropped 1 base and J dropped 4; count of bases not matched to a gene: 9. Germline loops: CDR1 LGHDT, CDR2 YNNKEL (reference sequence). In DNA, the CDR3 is TGTGCCAGCAGCCAAGGGAGGATAGCGGGAACTTACGAGCAGTACTTC. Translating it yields CASSQGRIAGTYEQYF.

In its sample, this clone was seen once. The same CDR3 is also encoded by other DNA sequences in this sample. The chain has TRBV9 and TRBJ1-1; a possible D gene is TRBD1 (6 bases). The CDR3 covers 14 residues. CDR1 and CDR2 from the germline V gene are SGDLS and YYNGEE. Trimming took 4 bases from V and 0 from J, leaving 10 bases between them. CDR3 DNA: TGTGCCAGCAGCCTTACAGGGTTGAACACTGAAGCTTTCTTT. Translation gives CASSLTGLNTEAFF.